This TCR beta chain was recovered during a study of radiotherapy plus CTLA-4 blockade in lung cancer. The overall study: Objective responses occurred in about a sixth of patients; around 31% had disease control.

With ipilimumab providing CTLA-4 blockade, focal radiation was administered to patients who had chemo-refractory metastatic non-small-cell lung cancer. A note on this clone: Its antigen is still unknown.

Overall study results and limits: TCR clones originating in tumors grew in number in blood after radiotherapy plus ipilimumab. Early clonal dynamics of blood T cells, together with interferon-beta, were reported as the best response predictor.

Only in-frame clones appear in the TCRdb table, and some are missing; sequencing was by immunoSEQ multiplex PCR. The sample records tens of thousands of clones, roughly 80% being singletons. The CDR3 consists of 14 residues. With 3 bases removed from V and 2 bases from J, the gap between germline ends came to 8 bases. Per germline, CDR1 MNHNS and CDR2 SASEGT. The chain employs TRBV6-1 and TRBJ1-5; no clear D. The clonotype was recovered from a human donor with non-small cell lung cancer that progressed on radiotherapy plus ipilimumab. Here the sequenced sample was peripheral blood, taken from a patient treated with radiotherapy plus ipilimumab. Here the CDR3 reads CASSEGWGNQPQHF. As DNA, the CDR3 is TGTGCCAGCAGTGAGGGGTGGGGCAATCAGCCCCAGCATTTT.